Shown below are 29 T cell receptor beta chains from a single sample sequenced in a study of blood T cell repertoires in COVID-19. Assay used: immunoSEQ multiplex PCR; TCRdb lists only in-frame clones, some missing. This sample has approximately 290,000 clones, with about 89% found just once. The sequenced sample consisted of peripheral blood. These receptors were taken from a woman aged 60-75 years with acute or convalescent COVID-19.

The chain carries TRBV7-3 and TRBJ1-1; 7 bases line up with TRBD1. There are 15 residues in the CDR3. Trimming removed 1 base from V and 2 bases from J; junction bases left unmatched: 4. In germline, CDR1 is SGHTA, CDR2 FQGTGA. This chain's CDR3 is CASSLMRTGNTEAFF. In nucleotides, the CDR3 is TGTGCCAGCAGCTTAATGAGGACAGGTAACACTGAAGCTTTCTTT.

CDR3: CASSVEAGVSYEQYF. CDR3 coding DNA: TGTGCCAGCAGCGTAGAGGCAGGCGTCTCCTACGAGCAGTACTTC. This chain joins TRBV9 and TRBJ2-7; D gene unclear. Trimming left V 0 bases short and J 0 bases short, with 10 bases between. The CDR3 has 15 residues. Germline V gene sequence: CDR1 SGDLS, CDR2 YYNGEE. The full variable domain, its missing parts supplied by reference TRBV9 and TRBJ2-7, is DSGVTQTPKHLITATGQRVTLRCSPRSGDLSVYWYQQSLDQGLQFLIQYYNGEERAKGNILERFSAQQFPDLHSELNLSSLELGDSALYFCASSVEAGVSYEQYFGPGTRLTVT.

The chain links TRBV6-6 to TRBJ1-5; 7 bases map to TRBD1. The CDR3 is 14 residues long. CDR1 is MNHNY and CDR2 is SVGAGI in the germline V gene (reference sequence). Trimming cost V 0 bases and J 11 bases; bases outside gene matches: 7. CDR3 region: CASSYSGGRGAQHF. In DNA, the CDR3 is TGTGCCAGCAGTTACTCGGGGGGCAGGGGGGCCCAGCATTTT.

This sequence joins TRBV2 and TRBJ1-2; the D gene is possibly TRBD1 (5 bases). With 5 bases removed from V and 5 bases from J, the gap between germline ends came to 30 bases. This CDR3 has 19 residues. Per germline, CDR1 SNHLY and CDR2 FYNNEI. For the CDR3, the DNA is TGTGCCAGCAGTCGTGGGGCCGGCAGGCCCGGGACTCCCGATTATGGCTACACCTTC. Translation gives CASSRGAGRPGTPDYGYTF.

This chain links TRBV20-1 with TRBJ1-6, with D possibly TRBD1 on 5 matching bases. The CDR3 extends over 14 amino acids. V lost 3 bases and J lost 9, with 15 bases in between. Germline V CDR1 and CDR2: DFQATT, SNEGSKA (reference sequence). CDR3 nucleotide sequence: TGCAGTGCTAGTTCCGGGACTGGGAGTTCACCCCTCCACTTT. This sequence encodes CSASSGTGSSPLHF.

The V gene is TRBV27, the J gene TRBJ1-1, with 9 bases matching TRBD1. CDR3 size: 15 residues. V lost 1 base, J lost 7 bases, and 7 bases stayed unmatched. Germline CDR1 and CDR2: MNHEY and SMNVEV (reference sequence). CDR3 in DNA: TGTGCCAGCAGTTTATATAAGGGACAGGGCTTTGAAGCTTTCTTT. Its translation is CASSLYKGQGFEAFF.

The J gene is TRBJ1-4, the V gene TRBV19; 7 nucleotides agree with TRBD1. Per germline, CDR1 LNHDA and CDR2 SQIVND (reference sequence). The trim removed 4 bases at V and 8 bases at J, leaving 4 bases unmatched. CDR3 length: 13 residues. The CDR3 loop reads CASSNRGREKLFF. For the CDR3, the DNA is TGTGCCAGTAGTAACAGGGGCCGGGAAAAACTGTTTTTT.

The chain uses TRBV7-9 and TRBJ2-3; TRBD2 matches at 7 bases. Germline V gives CDR1 SEHNR, CDR2 FQNEAQ (reference sequence). Trimming at V came to 1 base and at J to 0 bases, leaving 4 bases not matched to a gene. CDR3 length: 16 amino acids. The CDR3 sequence: CASSLVSSGSTDTQYF. CDR3 nucleotides: TGTGCCAGCAGCTTAGTTTCTAGCGGTAGCACAGATACGCAGTATTTT.

On this clone itself: This CDR3 is also generated by other DNA sequences in the sample. This rearrangement joins TRBV9 to TRBJ2-2, with D possibly matching TRBD2 (5 bases). The CDR3 sequence is 14 residues long. Germline V CDR1 and CDR2: SGDLS, YYNGEE. V lost 2 bases and J lost 1, with 6 bases in between. The CDR3 nucleotides are TGTGCCAGCAGCGTTCGGGGGAACACCGGGGAGCTGTTTTTT. It is translated as CASSVRGNTGELFF.

The gene calls are TRBV16 and TRBJ1-1, with a tentative D call TRBD1 (5 bases). The length of the CDR3 is 18 residues. CDR1 is KGHSY and CDR2 is FQNENV in the germline V gene. Trimming took 0 bases from V and 0 from J, leaving 17 bases between them. CDR3 in amino acids: CASSQSARGRGMNTEAFF. The CDR3 DNA sequence: TGTGCCAGCAGCCAATCGGCAAGGGGACGGGGGATGAACACTGAAGCTTTCTTT.

The chain has TRBV7-9 and TRBJ1-2; D perhaps matches TRBD1 (5 bases). The CDR3 is 18 residues long. The V gene lost 0 bases and the J gene lost 3 bases, with 20 bases spanning the gap. The germline V gene encodes CDR1 SEHNR and CDR2 FQNEAQ (reference sequence). Here the CDR3 DNA reads TGTGCCAGCAGCTTAGCCCCGGATTCAGGGTTAAGACACTATGGCTACACCTTC. Translation gives CASSLAPDSGLRHYGYTF.

The chain has TRBV4-1 and TRBJ2-2; 7 bases fit TRBD1. Germline V lookup: CDR1 MGHRA, CDR2 YSYEKL. The CDR3 loop spans 19 amino acids. Trimming took 4 bases from V and 0 from J; bases not matched to a gene: 14. CDR3 residues: CASSPPWDRIAANTGELFF. The CDR3 DNA is TGCGCCAGCAGCCCACCGTGGGACAGAATTGCTGCGAACACCGGGGAGCTGTTTTTT.

This clone has only one observation. This chain links TRBV12-3 or TRBV12-4 with TRBJ2-3; TRBD1 is a possible D gene (5 bases). V was shortened by 4 bases and J by 8 bases, with 10 bases between the two germline ends. The CDR3 has 12 residues. The CDR3 DNA follows: TGTGCCAGCAGTTGGGGCGATACTACGCAGTATTTT. It specifies CASSWGDTTQYF.

V is TRBV6-5 and J is TRBJ2-3; TRBD1 might be the D (5 bases). The CDR3 is 15 residues long. The V gene's germline CDR1 is MNHEY and CDR2 SVGAGI. V lost 0 bases to trimming and J lost 5 bases, with 12 bases between them. The CDR3 is CASSYSAGPGDTQYF. The CDR3 nucleotides are TGTGCCAGCAGTTACTCTGCAGGGCCCGGAGATACGCAGTATTTT.

This clone was picked up a small number of times. CDR3 DNA sequence: TGCGCCAGCAGCCCCAGCGGGGGGACTGAAGCTTTCTTT. This sequence encodes CASSPSGGTEAFF. The chain links TRBV5-1 to TRBJ1-1, with a tentative D call TRBD1 (5 bases). The germline V gene has CDR1 SGHRS and CDR2 YFSETQ. Trimming stripped 4 bases from V and 5 bases from J, with 12 bases between. There are 13 residues in the CDR3.

The CDR3 loop is CAWSVRQGWEKLFF. The CDR3 nucleotides are TGTGCCTGGAGTGTACGGCAGGGCTGGGAAAAACTGTTTTTT. V gene TRBV30 combines with J gene TRBJ1-4; a weak D match, TRBD1 (5 bases). The germline V gene has CDR1 GTSNPN and CDR2 SVGIG (reference sequence). The CDR3 contains 14 residues. Deletions cut 0 bases from V and 8 bases from J, with 13 bases between.

DNA of the CDR3: TGTGCCAGCAGCCAAGGGGGGGGACAGGCGGTCTATGGCTACACCTTC. Its translation: CASSQGGGQAVYGYTF. The chain uses TRBV3-1 (or the pseudogene TRBV3-2) and TRBJ1-2, with 8 nucleotides matching TRBD1. The CDR3 length is 16 residues. Germline V CDR1 and CDR2: LGHDT, YNNKEL (reference sequence). J was trimmed by 4 bases and V by 1 base; bases with no gene match: 8.

This rearrangement joins TRBV2 to TRBJ2-7; a possible D gene is TRBD2 (5 bases). This CDR3 is 11 amino acids long. The germline V gene has CDR1 SNHLY and CDR2 FYNNEI. V shed 5 bases and J shed 6 bases, with 8 bases lying between them. Written as DNA, the CDR3 is TGTGCCAGCAGTTTTAGCGTCGAGCAGTACTTC. Its translation: CASSFSVEQYF.

The chain has TRBV27 and TRBJ2-7; D remains ambiguous. Germline loops: CDR1 MNHEY, CDR2 SMNVEV (reference sequence). Trimming left V 2 bases short and J 7 bases short, with 12 bases between. CDR3 length: 13 amino acids. CDR3 nucleotides: TGTGCCAGCAGTTTAAATGCGGCCGGTGAGCAGTACTTC. Its translation is CASSLNAAGEQYF.

This chain connects TRBV19 to TRBJ2-2, with 7 bases fitting TRBD1. The V gene's germline CDR1 is LNHDA and CDR2 SQIVND (reference sequence). The CDR3 sequence is 15 residues long. J lost 5 bases, V lost 5 bases, and 8 bases had no gene match. CDR3 bases: TGTGCCAGTAGTTCATCGACAGGGAGAACCGGGGAGCTGTTTTTT. Translating it yields CASSSSTGRTGELFF.

This clone came up a few times. This CDR3 reads CASSQDWRVDTEAFF. The CDR3 nucleotides are TGTGCCAGCAGCCAAGATTGGAGGGTCGACACTGAAGCTTTCTTT. The chain joins TRBV4-2 to TRBJ1-1, with unresolved D. Germline lookup yields CDR1 LGHNA and CDR2 YNFKEQ. V gave up 0 bases and J gave up 3 bases, with 11 bases separating them. There are 15 residues in the CDR3.

The V gene is TRBV28, the J gene TRBJ1-1; TRBD1 aligns across 9 bases. This CDR3 has 18 amino acids. The germline gives CDR1 MDHEN, CDR2 SYDVKM. The ends lost 3 bases at V and 4 bases at J; junction bases unmatched: 15. CDR3 sequence (DNA): TGTGCCAGCAGTTTCCCGGACAGGGGAGTATTGCGTGGCACTGAAGCTTTCTTT. Translated: CASSFPDRGVLRGTEAFF.

The J gene is TRBJ2-1, the V gene TRBV9; weak D call: TRBD2 (5 bases). V shed 5 bases and J shed 6 bases, with 18 bases lying between them. This CDR3 has 15 residues. Germline V gene lookup returns CDR1 SGDLS and CDR2 YYNGEE. CDR3 loop: CASSERGSIINEQFF. CDR3 nucleotides: TGTGCCAGCAGTGAACGGGGATCTATTATCAATGAGCAGTTCTTC.

This clone was detected only once. J is TRBJ2-3 and V is TRBV7-2; 8 nucleotides align to TRBD2. The CDR3 sequence is 15 residues long. J was trimmed by 1 base and V by 2 bases; bases with no gene match: 2. CDR1 and CDR2 from the germline V gene are SGHTA and FQGNSA. For the CDR3, the DNA is TGTGCCAGCAGCTTAAGCGGGGGCCGCACAGATACGCAGTATTTT. Translation gives CASSLSGGRTDTQYF.

The J gene is TRBJ2-1, the V gene TRBV28, with D hard to call. The CDR3 runs 14 residues. CDR1 and CDR2 from the germline V gene are MDHEN and SYDVKM. V gave up 2 bases and J gave up 6 bases, with 11 bases separating them. The CDR3 sequence: CASSLPDIGNEQFF. CDR3 DNA sequence: TGTGCCAGCAGTTTACCTGACATAGGCAATGAGCAGTTCTTC.

The V gene is TRBV29-1, the J gene TRBJ1-2; weak D call: TRBD1 (5 bases). Germline CDR1 reads SQVTM; CDR2 reads ANQGSEA. The CDR3 contains 11 residues. V lost 6 bases and J 5 bases, leaving 10 bases between the germline ends. The CDR3 spells CSVSGLYGYTF. DNA for the CDR3: TGCAGCGTCTCAGGGCTTTATGGCTACACCTTC.

The chain has TRBV2 and TRBJ1-1, with no clear D. The germline CDR1 and CDR2 sequences are SNHLY and FYNNEI. The CDR3 runs to 11 residues. V was cut by 7 bases and J by 8 bases, with 11 bases left in between. CDR3 in amino acids: CASKRAAEAFF. CDR3 DNA sequence: TGTGCCAGCAAGAGGGCTGCCGAAGCTTTCTTT. Together with reference TRBV2 and TRBJ1-1, the CDR3 gives the full variable domain: EPEVTQTPSHQVTQMGQEVILRCVPISNHLYFYWYRQILGQKVEFLVSFYNNEISEKSEIFDDQFSVERPDGSNFTLKIRSTKLEDSAMYFCASKRAAEAFFGQGTRLTVV.

About this clone: Its ends do not fully match the called genes, so a read error is possible. Here the CDR3 reads CASSHRQAGPSNF. The CDR3 DNA sequence: TGTGCCAGCAGCCATAGACAGGCTGGACCCTCGAACTTC. The gene calls are TRBV3-1 (or the pseudogene TRBV3-2) and TRBJ1-2, with a weak D call TRBD1 (6 bases). CDR1 is LGHDT and CDR2 is YNNKEL in the germline V gene (reference sequence). The CDR3 loop spans 13 amino acids.

This clone was seen once. The chain couples TRBV19 to TRBJ2-1; 11 positions match TRBD2. Trimming took 5 bases from V and 5 from J; bases not matched to a gene: 14. CDR3 length: 18 amino acids. Germline V CDR1 and CDR2: LNHDA, SQIVND (reference sequence). In DNA form, the CDR3 reads TGTGCCAGTAGTCCCCGGTGGGAAAGACTAGCGGGGAACAATGAGCAGTTCTTC. Amino acids: CASSPRWERLAGNNEQFF. The full variable domain, with the rest looked up from reference TRBV19 and TRBJ2-1, is DGGITQSPKYLFRKEGQNVTLSCEQNLNHDAMYWYRQDPGQGLRLIYYSQIVNDFQKGDIAEGYSVSREKKESFPLTVTSAQKNPTAFYLCASSPRWERLAGNNEQFFGPGTRLTVL.